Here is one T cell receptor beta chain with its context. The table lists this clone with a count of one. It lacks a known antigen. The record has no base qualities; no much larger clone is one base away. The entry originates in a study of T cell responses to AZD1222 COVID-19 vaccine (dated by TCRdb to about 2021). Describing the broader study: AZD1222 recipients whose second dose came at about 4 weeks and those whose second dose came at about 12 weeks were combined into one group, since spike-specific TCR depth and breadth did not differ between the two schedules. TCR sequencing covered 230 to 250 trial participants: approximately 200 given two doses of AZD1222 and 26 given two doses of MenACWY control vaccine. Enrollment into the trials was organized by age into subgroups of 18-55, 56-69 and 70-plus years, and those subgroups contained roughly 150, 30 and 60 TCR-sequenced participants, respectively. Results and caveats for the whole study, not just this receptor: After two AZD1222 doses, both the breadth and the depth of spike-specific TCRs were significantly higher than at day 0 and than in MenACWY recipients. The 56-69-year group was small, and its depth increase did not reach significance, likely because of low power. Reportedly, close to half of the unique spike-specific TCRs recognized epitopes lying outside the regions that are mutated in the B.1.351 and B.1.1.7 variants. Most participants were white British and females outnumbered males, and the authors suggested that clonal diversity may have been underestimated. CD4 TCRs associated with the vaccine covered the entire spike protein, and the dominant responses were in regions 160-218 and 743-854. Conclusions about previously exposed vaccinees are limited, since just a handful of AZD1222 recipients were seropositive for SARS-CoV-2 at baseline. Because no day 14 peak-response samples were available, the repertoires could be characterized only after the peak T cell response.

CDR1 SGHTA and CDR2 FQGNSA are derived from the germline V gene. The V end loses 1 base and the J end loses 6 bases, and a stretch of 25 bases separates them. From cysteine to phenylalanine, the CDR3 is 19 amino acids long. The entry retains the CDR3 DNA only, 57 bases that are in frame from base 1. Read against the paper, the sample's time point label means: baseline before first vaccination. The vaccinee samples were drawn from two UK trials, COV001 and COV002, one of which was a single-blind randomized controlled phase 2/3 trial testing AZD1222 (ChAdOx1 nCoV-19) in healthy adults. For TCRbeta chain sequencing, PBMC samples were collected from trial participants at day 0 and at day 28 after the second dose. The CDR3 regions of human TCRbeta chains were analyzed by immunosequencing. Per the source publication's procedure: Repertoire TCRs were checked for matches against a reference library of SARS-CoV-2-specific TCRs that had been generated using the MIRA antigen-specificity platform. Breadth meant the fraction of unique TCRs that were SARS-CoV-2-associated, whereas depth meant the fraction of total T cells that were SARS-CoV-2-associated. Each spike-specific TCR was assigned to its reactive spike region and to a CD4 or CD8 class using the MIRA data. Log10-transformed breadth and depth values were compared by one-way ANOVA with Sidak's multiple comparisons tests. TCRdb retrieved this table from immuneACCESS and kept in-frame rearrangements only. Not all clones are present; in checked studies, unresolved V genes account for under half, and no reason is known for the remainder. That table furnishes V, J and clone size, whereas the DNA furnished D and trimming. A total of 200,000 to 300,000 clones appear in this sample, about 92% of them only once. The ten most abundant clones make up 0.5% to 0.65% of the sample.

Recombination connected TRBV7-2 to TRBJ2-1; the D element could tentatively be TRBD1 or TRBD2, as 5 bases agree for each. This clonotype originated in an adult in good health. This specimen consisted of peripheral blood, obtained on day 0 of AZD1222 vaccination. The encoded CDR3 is CASSLVVRFGGVSGNEQFF. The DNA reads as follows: TGTGCCAGCAGCTTAGTTGTGAGGTTTGGGGGAGTTTCTGGCAATGAGCAGTTCTTC.